This entry features one T cell receptor beta chain sequence. Its matching antigen is unknown. The CDR3 covers 13 residues. Trimming took 2 bases from V and 1 from J, leaving 7 bases between them. Germline loops: CDR1 GTSNPN, CDR2 SVGIG (reference sequence). The data stem from a study of cytomegalovirus exposure and HLA in healthy donors. Notes on the study in general: According to reports, the classifier identified cytomegalovirus status with high specificity and sensitivity. Most TCR sequences were rare, but some public TCRs occurred in many donors.

Profiled with immunoSEQ multiplex PCR; TCRdb holds only in-frame clones, not every one. The repertoire has 120,000 to 150,000 clones, about 83% of them found once; the top ten carry 1.4%. The genes are TRBV30 and TRBJ2-3, with D perhaps TRBD2 (5 bases). The sequence was obtained from a woman aged 25 to 39 in good health and CMV-seronegative. Specimen: PBMCs. The CDR3 DNA reads as TGTGCCTGGAGTCGGGGAGGCACAGATACGCAGTATTTT. It codes for CAWSRGGTDTQYF. Supplemented by reference TRBV30 and TRBJ2-3, the full variable domain reads SQTIHQWPATLVQPVGSPLSLECTVEGTSNPNLYWYRQAAGRGLQLLFYSVGIGQISSEVPQNLSASRPQDRQFILSSKKLLLSDSGFYLCAWSRGGTDTQYFGPGTRLTVL.